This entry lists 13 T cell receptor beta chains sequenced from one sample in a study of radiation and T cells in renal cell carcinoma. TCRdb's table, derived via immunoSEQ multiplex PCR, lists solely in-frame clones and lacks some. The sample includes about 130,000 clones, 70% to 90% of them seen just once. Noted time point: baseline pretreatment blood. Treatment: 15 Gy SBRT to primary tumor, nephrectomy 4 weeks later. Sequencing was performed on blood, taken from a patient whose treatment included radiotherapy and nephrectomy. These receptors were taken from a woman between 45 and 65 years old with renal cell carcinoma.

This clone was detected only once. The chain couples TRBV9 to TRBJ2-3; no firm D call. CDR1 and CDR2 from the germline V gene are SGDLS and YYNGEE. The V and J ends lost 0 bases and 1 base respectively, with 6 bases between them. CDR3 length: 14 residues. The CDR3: CASSVASGTDTQYF. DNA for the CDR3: TGTGCCAGCAGCGTAGCTTCTGGCACAGATACGCAGTATTTT.

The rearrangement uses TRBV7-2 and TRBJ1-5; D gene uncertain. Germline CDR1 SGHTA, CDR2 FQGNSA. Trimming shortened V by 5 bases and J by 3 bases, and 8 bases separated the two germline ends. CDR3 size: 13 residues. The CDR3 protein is CASSRLINQPQHF. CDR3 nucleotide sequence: TGTGCCAGCAGCAGGTTAATCAATCAGCCCCAGCATTTT. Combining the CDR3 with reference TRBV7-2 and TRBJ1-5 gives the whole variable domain GAGVSQSPSNKVTEKGKDVELRCDPISGHTALYWYRQSLGQGLEFLIYFQGNSAPDKSGLPSDRFSAERTGGSVSTLTIQRTQQEDSAVYLCASSRLINQPQHFGDGTRLSIL.

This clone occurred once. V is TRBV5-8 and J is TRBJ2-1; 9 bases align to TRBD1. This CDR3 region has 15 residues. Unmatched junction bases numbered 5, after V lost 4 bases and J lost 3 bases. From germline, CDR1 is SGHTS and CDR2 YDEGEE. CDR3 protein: CASSPDRGYYNEQFF. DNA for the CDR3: TGTGCCAGCAGCCCGGACAGGGGATACTACAATGAGCAGTTCTTC.

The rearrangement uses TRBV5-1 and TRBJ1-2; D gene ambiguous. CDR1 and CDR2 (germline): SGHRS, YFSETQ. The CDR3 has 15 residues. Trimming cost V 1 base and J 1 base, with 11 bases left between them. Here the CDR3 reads CASSLSGRDNYGYTF. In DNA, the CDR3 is TGCGCCAGCAGCTTGTCCGGTAGGGATAACTATGGCTACACCTTC.

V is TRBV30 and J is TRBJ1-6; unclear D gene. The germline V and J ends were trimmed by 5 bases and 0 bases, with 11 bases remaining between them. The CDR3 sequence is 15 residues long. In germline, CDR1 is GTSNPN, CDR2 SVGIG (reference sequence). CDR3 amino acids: CAWWKGSSYNSPLHF. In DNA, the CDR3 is TGTGCCTGGTGGAAAGGGAGCTCCTATAATTCACCCCTCCACTTT. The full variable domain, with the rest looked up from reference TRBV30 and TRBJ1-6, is SQTIHQWPATLVQPVGSPLSLECTVEGTSNPNLYWYRQAAGRGLQLLFYSVGIGQISSEVPQNLSASRPQDRQFILSSKKLLLSDSGFYLCAWWKGSSYNSPLHFGNGTRLTVT.

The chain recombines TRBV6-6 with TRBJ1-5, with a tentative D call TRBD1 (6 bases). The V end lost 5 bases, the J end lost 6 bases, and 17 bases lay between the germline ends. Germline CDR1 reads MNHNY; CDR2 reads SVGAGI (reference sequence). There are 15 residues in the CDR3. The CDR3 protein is CASSPWQGFTQPQHF. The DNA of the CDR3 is TGTGCCAGCAGTCCCTGGCAGGGGTTTACTCAGCCCCAGCATTTT.

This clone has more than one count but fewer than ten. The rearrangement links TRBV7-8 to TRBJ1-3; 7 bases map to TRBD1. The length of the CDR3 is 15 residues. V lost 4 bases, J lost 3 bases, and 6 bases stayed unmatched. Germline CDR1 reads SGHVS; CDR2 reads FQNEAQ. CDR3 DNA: TGTGCCAGCAGCTCCGCCTGGGACAGTGGAAACACCATATATTTT. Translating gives CASSSAWDSGNTIYF.

The CDR3 loop reads CAWSHMGGAGETQYF. CDR3 nucleotide sequence: TGTGCCTGGAGCCACATGGGAGGGGCGGGAGAGACCCAGTACTTC. The genes are TRBV30 and TRBJ2-5; 7 nucleotides line up with TRBD2. After removal of 3 bases from V and 4 bases from J, the junction contained 11 bases not matched to a gene. The CDR3 totals 15 residues. From germline, CDR1 is GTSNPN and CDR2 SVGIG (reference sequence).

CDR3 loop: CASSMTGLSYEQYF. For the CDR3, the DNA is TGTGCCAGTAGTATGACAGGGTTATCCTACGAGCAGTACTTC. The chain is built from TRBV19 and TRBJ2-7, with 7 nucleotides matching TRBD1. The ends lost 3 bases at V and 1 base at J; junction bases unmatched: 3. This CDR3 is 14 amino acids long. Per germline, CDR1 LNHDA and CDR2 SQIVND (reference sequence).

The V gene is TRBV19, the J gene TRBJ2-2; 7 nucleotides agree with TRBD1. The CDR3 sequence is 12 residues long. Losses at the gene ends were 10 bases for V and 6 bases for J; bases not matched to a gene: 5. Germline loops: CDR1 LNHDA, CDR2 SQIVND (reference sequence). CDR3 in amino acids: CATRTGPGELFF. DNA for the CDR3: TGTGCCACCAGGACAGGACCCGGGGAGCTGTTTTTT.

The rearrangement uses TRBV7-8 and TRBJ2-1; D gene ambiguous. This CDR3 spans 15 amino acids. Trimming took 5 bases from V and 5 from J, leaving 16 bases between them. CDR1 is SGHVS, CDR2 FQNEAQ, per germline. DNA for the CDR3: TGTGCCAGCAGCACTACCCGGGTCCCAAACAATGAGCAGTTCTTC. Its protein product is CASSTTRVPNNEQFF.

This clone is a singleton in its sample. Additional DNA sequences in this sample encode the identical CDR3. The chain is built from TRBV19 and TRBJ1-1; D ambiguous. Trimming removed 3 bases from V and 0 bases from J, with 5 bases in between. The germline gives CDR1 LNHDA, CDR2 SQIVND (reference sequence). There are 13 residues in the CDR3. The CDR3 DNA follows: TGTGCCAGTAGTATTCGTTTGAACACTGAAGCTTTCTTT. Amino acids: CASSIRLNTEAFF.

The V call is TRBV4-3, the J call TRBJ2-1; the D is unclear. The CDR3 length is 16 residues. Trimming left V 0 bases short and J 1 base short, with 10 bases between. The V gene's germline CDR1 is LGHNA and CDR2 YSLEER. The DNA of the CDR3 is TGCGCCAGCAGCCAAGATCCCCTAGGATCCTACAATGAGCAGTTCTTC. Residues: CASSQDPLGSYNEQFF.